The present T cell receptor (beta chain) was sequenced within a study of T cell responses to AZD1222 COVID-19 vaccine. Findings and caveats of the study: With two AZD1222 doses given, Spike-specific TCR breadth and depth both rose.

TCRdb's copy holds only in-frame clones and misses some; the assay was immunoSEQ multiplex PCR. The sample lists about 100,000 clones; about nine tenths were seen once. Notes on this clone: Its antigen is unknown.

V lost 3 bases, J lost 2 bases, and 8 bases stayed unmatched. The germline V gene has CDR1 LGHDT and CDR2 YNNKEL (reference sequence). The CDR3 has 16 residues. V and J are TRBV3-1 (or the pseudogene TRBV3-2) and TRBJ2-5; 8 bases fit TRBD2. The sequencing here drew on peripheral blood, taken 28 days after the second AZD1222 dose. The TCR was taken from an adult who received the AZD1222 COVID-19 vaccine. The CDR3 sequence: CASSHRLAPDQETQYF. CDR3 nucleotides: TGTGCCAGCAGCCACCGACTAGCGCCGGATCAAGAGACCCAGTACTTC.